This TCR beta chain originates from a study of blood T cell repertoires in COVID-19 (dated by TCRdb to the early 2020s). Study-level background: The collaborator samples originated in the United States, Italy and Spain and spanned the acute and convalescent phases of COVID-19. The repertoires were released in a freely available public database intended as a resource for research on the immune response to SARS-CoV-2. Where available, HLA class I and class II types were obtained from metadata supplied by the sample provider rather than from assay-based typing. Subjects who had been exposed to COVID-19, were actively infected with it, or had recovered from it provided the deeply sampled blood TCRbeta repertoires that made up the dataset. The samples were drawn from two sources: the first 160 participants of the ongoing ImmuneRACE study, and 1,200 or so subjects contributed by 6 global collaborators. Nearly every sample came with metadata listing a de-identified subject ID, COVID-19 status, age in years and sex. The prospective study material was composed of cDNA or gDNA derived from T cells, B-cell-depleted T cells, or PBMCs.

As regards this clone: Its antigen is unknown. It has no much larger one-base neighbor in the sample; base qualities were not kept.

Including the terminal cysteine and phenylalanine, the CDR3 comprises 17 residues. The kept DNA is CDR3 alone, 51 bases in frame from the first base. From the germline V gene, CDR1 is MDHEN and CDR2 is SYDVKM. V is clipped by 1 base and J by 7 bases, and the sequence between their germline boundaries is 22 bases long. The immunoSEQ Assay, a bias-controlled multiplex PCR, was used to amplify TCRbeta CDR3 regions from genomic DNA. Turning to the authors' computational methods: Within the assay, amplification of reference gene primers was used to estimate how many nucleated cells each sample contained. Sequence reads were collapsed and filtered to measure the absolute abundance of every unique TCRbeta CDR3 rearrangement. Productive Simpson clonality was computed per sample as the square root of Simpson's diversity index over productive rearrangements. TCRdb retrieved this table from immuneACCESS and kept in-frame rearrangements only. Not all clones are present; in checked studies, unresolved V genes account for under half, and no reason is known for the remainder. From that table come the V and J calls and clone size; the DNA was used to work out D and trimming. This sample holds approximately 48,000 clones; about 85% were observed only once. The ten most abundant clones make up around 6% of the sample.

General study outcomes and caveats: How much clinical and demographic metadata was included differed by source and by participant, and the metadata was provided uncurated.

Whole blood was collected in K2EDTA tubes by collaborating institutions according to the institutions' own protocols. For TCRbeta analysis, collaborators shipped samples as frozen whole blood, isolated PBMCs, or DNA extracted from either of those sample types. This sequence was found in a man between 60 and 70 years old with acute or convalescent COVID-19. Rearrangement joined TRBV28 to TRBJ1-2; TRBD1 is a possible D gene, resting on 6 matching bases. Sequencing input: peripheral blood. Read as DNA, the sequence is TGTGCCAGCAGTTTATCCGCGGTGTCGTCCGCGGGGGCTGGCTACACCTTC. Translated, it reads CASSLSAVSSAGAGYTF.